This TCR beta chain was sequenced in a study of blood T cells in healthy people across ages. Study-wide findings and caveats: Age brought a roughly linear fall in TCR beta diversity measured per million T cells.

Isolated PBMCs totaled at least 7 million in each sample. Turning to this clonotype: Its antigen is currently unknown.

A second PCR, run for roughly 7 to 11 cycles, used a sample-barcoded 5' primer plus a J-beta primer mix. The template-switch adaptor, which had 12 random nucleotides, put a tag on each cDNA molecule. TCRdb reanalysed the 5' RACE reads using MiXCR and keeps one entry per CDR3 protein. This sample has some 880,000 distinct CDR3 sequences, with 30% to 45% found just once. This TCR derives from a man younger than 35 in good health. Material for sequencing was blood.

The CDR3 bases are TGTGCCAGCAGTCCTGGGACAGGGGGCTCCGAGCAGTACTTC. This codes for CASSPGTGGSEQYF. This sequence joins TRBV27 and TRBJ2-5, with 12 bases aligning to TRBD1. Matching the DNA end better, TRBJ2-7 makes the J call doubtful. The germline V gene has CDR1 MNHEY and CDR2 SMNVEV (reference sequence). CDR3 size: 14 residues.